This T cell receptor beta chain originates from a study of OX40 agonist ivuxolimab in advanced cancers. Study observations and caveats: Antigen targets of the expanded peripheral T cells went undetermined.

In the case of this clone: Its antigen is not known.

Produced via immunoSEQ multiplex PCR; TCRdb's table is partial and in-frame only. The profile shows about 41,000 clones, more than 80% of them singletons. Germline CDR1 reads LNHDA; CDR2 reads SQIVND (reference sequence). V dropped 8 bases and J dropped 9 bases, with 11 bases sitting between them. The CDR3 is 12 amino acids. This chain uses TRBV19 with TRBJ1-6; D uncertain. The starting material was CD4+ or CD8+ T cells sorted from blood, obtained in a trial of the OX40 agonist ivuxolimab. The clonotype comes from an adult with an advanced solid tumor such as melanoma, head and neck, liver or kidney cancer. The CDR3 nucleotides are TGTGCCAGTCGCTCTGAGGGTTCACCCCTCCACTTT. Protein sequence: CASRSEGSPLHF.